The present entry profiles one TCR beta chain with its context. Its cognate antigen is unknown. These data originate in a study of post-analysis software for immune sequencing data. Study observations and caveats: Patients used several TRBV segments, including TRBV5-6, TRBV5-1 and TRBV20-1, more often than controls.

TCR beta libraries were prepared from cDNA with unique molecular identifiers. MiXCR was run by TCRdb on the PCR reads, yielding one entry per CDR3 protein. The top ten clones hold about 4.8% of a sample with 800,000 to 950,000 distinct CDR3 sequences, approximately 57% of them seen once. Trimming shortened V by 7 bases and J by 3 bases, and 10 bases separated the two germline ends. This CDR3 contains 12 residues. Germline V CDR1 and CDR2: MNHEY, SVGEGT. The sequencing sample was made of blood. V is TRBV6-2 or TRBV6-3 and J is TRBJ2-7; D is unresolved. The TCR comes from a girl aged 10-17 years with multiple sclerosis. The CDR3 loop reads CASTDHRYEQYF. Written as DNA, the CDR3 is TGTGCCAGCACCGATCACCGCTACGAGCAGTACTTC.